These 19 T cell receptor beta chains originate from one sample sequenced in a study of shared clonotypes between healthy human individuals. The protocol was immunoSEQ multiplex PCR, while the TCRdb copy is restricted to in-frame clones and leaves out a portion. The sample records 1 million to 1.2 million clones, approximately 75% being singletons. The specimen was memory CD4+ T cells from PBMCs. Indicated subset: CD45RA-negative fraction. The receptor source for this set is a man younger than 35 in good health. Some clones in this sample may be carry-over from other donors' samples.

The chain is built from TRBV5-4 and TRBJ1-6, with D tentatively TRBD1 (6 bases). Germline lookup yields CDR1 SGHNT and CDR2 YYREEE (reference sequence). This CDR3 comprises 15 residues. The ends were cut back, 3 bases at V and 11 bases at J, with 18 bases in the middle. The CDR3 DNA reads TGTGCCAGCAGCTCAGGGGCGACGGGGAACACACCCCTCCACTTT. Residues: CASSSGATGNTPLHF.

The chain employs TRBV6-5 and TRBJ2-2, with D perhaps given as TRBD1 or TRBD2 (5 bases each). The CDR3 loop spans 12 amino acids. Trimming took 4 bases from V and 5 from J, leaving 5 bases between them. The germline CDR1 and CDR2 sequences are MNHEY and SVGAGI. The DNA for the CDR3 is TGTGCCAGCAGTTGGGGGACCGGGGAGCTGTTTTTT. Encoded protein: CASSWGTGELFF.

The gene calls are TRBV4-2 and TRBJ2-5; the match to TRBD1 covers 7 bases. The CDR3 runs 16 residues. The V and J ends lost 3 bases and 1 base, in that order; junction bases with no gene match: 8. CDR1 is LGHNA, CDR2 YNFKEQ, per germline. The CDR3 loop reads CASSQAQGTAQETQYF. The CDR3 DNA follows: TGTGCCAGCAGCCAGGCGCAGGGGACAGCCCAAGAGACCCAGTACTTC.

The J gene is TRBJ2-7, the V gene TRBV29-1; 10 bases are shared with TRBD1. The CDR3 is made up of 13 amino acids. Germline V gene sequence: CDR1 SQVTM, CDR2 ANQGSEA. V trimming: 5 bases; J trimming: 5 bases; junction bases outside the gene matches: 6. CDR3 DNA sequence: TGCAGCGTTACCCCGACAGGGGGCAACGAGCAGTACTTC. It is translated as CSVTPTGGNEQYF.

The chain couples TRBV7-2 to TRBJ2-5; weak D call: TRBD2 (7 bases). V was trimmed by 5 bases and J by 5 bases, leaving 15 bases between them. The CDR3 runs 14 residues. Per the germline V gene, CDR1 is SGHTA and CDR2 is FQGNSA. CDR3 residues: CASSQYWGGETQYF. The CDR3 coding sequence is TGTGCCAGCAGCCAATACTGGGGGGGCGAGACCCAGTACTTC.

This sequence joins TRBV27 and TRBJ2-7; D not resolved. From germline, CDR1 is MNHEY and CDR2 SMNVEV (reference sequence). V lost 2 bases to trimming and J lost 2 bases, with 10 bases between them. CDR3 length: 14 residues. This chain's CDR3 is CASSLSGSPYEQYF. CDR3 DNA: TGTGCCAGCAGTTTAAGTGGCTCTCCCTACGAGCAGTACTTC.

The V and J genes are TRBV10-3 and TRBJ2-2, with 15 nucleotides matching TRBD2. CDR1 ENHRY and CDR2 SYGVKD come from the germline V gene. V was clipped by 6 bases and J by 7 bases; unmatched bases: 3. This CDR3 is built from 15 residues. The CDR3 DNA follows: TGTGCCATCAGCGGACTAGCGGGAGGGGGCGGGGAGCTGTTTTTT. Its translation is CAISGLAGGGGELFF.

V gene TRBV18 combines with J gene TRBJ1-2, with D possibly TRBD1 on 5 matching bases. Germline V lookup: CDR1 KGHSH, CDR2 LQKENI. The CDR3 loop spans 14 amino acids. Trimming cost V 6 bases and J 8 bases, with 19 bases left between them. The CDR3 protein is CASSQEAAGWGYTF. The CDR3 coding sequence is TGTGCCAGCTCCCAAGAAGCGGCAGGGTGGGGCTACACCTTC.

This clone has more than one count but fewer than ten. The chain employs TRBV7-4 and TRBJ2-3; D may be TRBD2 (6 bases). This CDR3 comprises 14 residues. CDR1 SGHVT and CDR2 SQSDAQ come from the germline V gene. V dropped 10 bases and J dropped 0 bases, with 14 bases sitting between them. The CDR3 DNA sequence: TGTGCCATCCCCGGGGGAATAAGCACAGATACGCAGTATTTT. Amino acids: CAIPGGISTDTQYF.

The rearrangement uses TRBV11-2 and TRBJ1-2; no firm D call. V shed 5 bases and J shed 0 bases, with 13 bases lying between them. CDR1 is SGHAT, CDR2 FQNNGV, per germline. The length of the CDR3 is 15 residues. The CDR3 spells CASSDTGIPNYGYTF. CDR3 coding DNA: TGTGCCAGCAGCGACACTGGGATACCTAACTATGGCTACACCTTC.

V is TRBV21-1 and J is TRBJ2-6; TRBD2 is taken as the D call from the table, unchecked against the DNA. TRBV21-1 corresponds to a pseudogene. CDR3 length: 24 amino acids. The CDR3 protein is CASSKNPPVSVTSGISSGANVLTF. The CDR3 coding sequence is TGTGCCAGCAGCAAAAACCCTCCGGTTTCTGTGACTAGCGGGATAAGCTCTGGGGCCAACGTCCTGACTTTC.

The rearrangement uses TRBV7-3 and TRBJ2-1; weak D call: TRBD1 (6 bases). Germline CDR1 is SGHTA and CDR2 is FQGTGA. Trimming took off 5 bases at V and 8 bases at J, with 16 bases between the two ends. This CDR3 region has 14 residues. The CDR3 spells CASSPSTGIHEQFF. For the CDR3, the DNA is TGTGCCAGCAGCCCGTCCACAGGGATCCATGAGCAGTTCTTC. Using reference TRBV7-3 and TRBJ2-1 for the parts outside the CDR3, the full variable domain is GAGVSQTPSNKVTEKGKYVELRCDPISGHTALYWYRQSLGQGPEFLIYFQGTGAADDSGLPNDRFFAVRPEGSVSTLKIQRTERGDSAVYLCASSPSTGIHEQFFGPGTRLTVL.

The chain employs TRBV28 and TRBJ2-1; 7 bases are a match to TRBD2. Trimming removed 2 bases from V and 4 bases from J; junction bases left unmatched: 2. Germline V gene data show CDR1 as MDHEN and CDR2 as SYDVKM. The CDR3 length is 14 residues. The CDR3 DNA follows: TGTGCCAGCAGTTTAGTAGCGGGTTACAATGAGCAGTTCTTC. Translation gives CASSLVAGYNEQFF. The full variable domain, with the rest looked up from reference TRBV28 and TRBJ2-1, is DVKVTQSSRYLVKRTGEKVFLECVQDMDHENMFWYRQDPGLGLRLIYFSYDVKMKEKGDIPEGYSVSREKKERFSLILESASTNQTSMYLCASSLVAGYNEQFFGPGTRLTVL.

As to this clone: This may be a read error, as it is one base from a much larger clone. It is unclear where the CDR3 begins or ends on the DNA, so no DNA is shown, and the CDR3 is as TCRdb lists it. The chain is built from TRBV28 and TRBJ2-7; TRBD2, the table's D call, lacks a check against the DNA. Both ends counted, the CDR3 spans 15 residues. The V gene's germline CDR1 is MDHEN and CDR2 SYDVKM. The CDR3 is CASSLWGTGSYEQHF.

This chain joins TRBV7-2 and TRBJ2-1, with a tentative D call TRBD1 (6 bases). Germline V lookup: CDR1 SGHTA, CDR2 FQGNSA. Trimming shortened V by 2 bases and J by 1 base, and 15 bases separated the two germline ends. This CDR3 spans 17 amino acids. The DNA for the CDR3 is TGTGCCAGCAGCTTACTGGGCAGGGGAATTTCCTACAATGAGCAGTTCTTC. It encodes CASSLLGRGISYNEQFF. Full variable domain (rest looked up from reference TRBV7-2 and TRBJ2-1): GAGVSQSPSNKVTEKGKDVELRCDPISGHTALYWYRQSLGQGLEFLIYFQGNSAPDKSGLPSDRFSAERTGGSVSTLTIQRTQQEDSAVYLCASSLLGRGISYNEQFFGPGTRLTVL.

V is TRBV5-8 and J is TRBJ1-3; possibly TRBD1 for D (6 bases). CDR3 length: 16 amino acids. The germline CDR1 and CDR2 sequences are SGHTS and YDEGEE. The germline V and J ends were trimmed by 4 bases and 0 bases, with 14 bases remaining between them. This chain's CDR3 is CASSTGHRSSGNTIYF. The DNA of the CDR3 is TGTGCCAGCAGCACGGGACATAGGAGCTCTGGAAACACCATATATTTT.

The chain is built from TRBV30 and TRBJ1-3, with D possibly being TRBD1 (5 bases). The germline CDR1 and CDR2 sequences are GTSNPN and SVGIG (reference sequence). Trimming shortened V by 5 bases and J by 5 bases, and 22 bases separated the two germline ends. The CDR3 spans 16 residues. The DNA of the CDR3 is TGTGCCTGGCTGTCAAATTATGGGGGTCGGAGAAACACCATATATTTT. Its translation is CAWLSNYGGRRNTIYF.

The chain uses TRBV6-1 and TRBJ2-5; D possibly matches TRBD1 or TRBD2 (7 bases each). The germline V gene has CDR1 MNHNS and CDR2 SASEGT. V was shortened by 2 bases and J by 5 bases, with 12 bases between the two germline ends. The CDR3 runs to 14 residues. The DNA for the CDR3 is TGTGCCAGCAGTGAATCAGGGGGAGGGGAGACCCAGTACTTC. Residues: CASSESGGGETQYF.

The gene calls are TRBV7-9 and TRBJ1-5; D is perhaps TRBD1 (5 bases). V gave up 5 bases and J gave up 6 bases, with 14 bases separating them. The CDR3 sequence is 14 residues long. Looked up from germline, CDR1 is SEHNR and CDR2 is FQNEAQ (reference sequence). DNA of the CDR3: TGTGCCAGCAGCCTGGGTAGGGGCGGTCAGCCCCAGCATTTT. As protein: CASSLGRGGQPQHF.